The 16 T cell receptor beta chains given below trace back to one sample, sequenced in a study of early T cells in non-severe SARS-CoV-2 infection. TCRdb used MiXCR to reprocess the 5' RACE reads, holding one entry per CDR3 protein. This sample has fewer than 100,000 distinct CDR3 sequences, with around 10% found just once. Material for sequencing was whole blood. The receptor set was obtained from an adult who was a healthcare worker with PCR-confirmed SARS-CoV-2 infection or an uninfected control (not recorded which).

The chain uses TRBV6-5 and TRBJ1-2; D might be TRBD1 (6 bases). The CDR3 is made up of 15 amino acids. Germline lookup yields CDR1 MNHEY and CDR2 SVGAGI. Trimming cost V 6 bases and J 5 bases, with 19 bases left between them. CDR3 amino acids: CASSPMTGHIYGYTF. CDR3 coding DNA: TGTGCCAGCAGCCCCATGACGGGACATATATATGGCTACACCTTC.

In its sample, this clonotype was seen many times. The rearrangement uses TRBV12-3 or TRBV12-4 and TRBJ1-5; no firm D call. V dropped 3 bases and J dropped 5 bases, with 11 bases sitting between them. The CDR3 spans 14 residues. The CDR3 DNA is TGTGCCAGCAGTTTGCTAGGGTGGGATCAGCCCCAGCATTTT. Protein: CASSLLGWDQPQHF.

This clonotype was picked up many times. The chain carries TRBV29-1 and TRBJ2-3; the match to TRBD2 covers 8 bases. Trimming at V came to 6 bases and at J to 1 base, leaving 3 bases not matched to a gene. The CDR3 has 13 amino acids. Germline CDR1 and CDR2: SQVTM and ANQGSEA. The CDR3 region is CSVTTSGTDTQYF. The DNA of the CDR3 is TGCAGCGTCACGACTAGCGGCACAGATACGCAGTATTTT.

This clonotype was counted at least ten times. The rearrangement joins TRBV6-1 to TRBJ1-5; the match to TRBD1 covers 7 bases. Germline trimming cut 7 bases from V and 5 bases from J; bases unmatched to any gene: 14. Germline V CDR1 and CDR2: MNHNS, SASEGT. The CDR3 has 16 amino acids. CDR3 protein: CASNEATTGRYQPQHF. DNA for the CDR3: TGTGCCAGCAACGAAGCAACGACAGGGCGTTATCAGCCCCAGCATTTT.

This clonotype was detected a few times. This sequence joins TRBV7-6 and TRBJ2-5, with D perhaps matching TRBD2 (6 bases). Germline values: CDR1 SGHVS, CDR2 FNYEAQ. Between the trimmed V and J ends, which lost 1 base and 3 bases, there was a span of 18 bases. The CDR3 length is 17 residues. CDR3 sequence: CASSLGVVGPGEETQYF. The CDR3 coding sequence is TGTGCCAGCAGCTTAGGAGTAGTCGGCCCGGGGGAAGAGACCCAGTACTTC.

This clonotype has a count of ten or more. This chain uses TRBV7-8 with TRBJ2-2; the D gene is possibly TRBD2 (7 bases). The CDR3 loop spans 14 amino acids. Germline values: CDR1 SGHVS, CDR2 FQNEAQ. Trimming stripped 5 bases from V and 6 bases from J, with 13 bases between. The CDR3: CASSIRGAAGELFF. The CDR3 DNA sequence: TGTGCCAGCAGCATACGGGGGGCGGCCGGGGAGCTGTTTTTT.

The table lists this clonotype with a few counts. The chain carries TRBV2 and TRBJ2-3; D unresolved. Germline V gene lookup returns CDR1 SNHLY and CDR2 FYNNEI. The ends were cut back, 5 bases at V and 5 bases at J, with 11 bases in the middle. The length of the CDR3 is 13 residues. CDR3 residues: CASSLGSVDTQYF. The CDR3 DNA sequence: TGTGCCAGCAGTCTGGGGTCGGTAGATACGCAGTATTTT.

For this clonotype: A single base separates this from a much larger clone, so it may be a read error. The chain employs TRBV6-6 and TRBJ1-2; a weak D match, TRBD1 (6 bases). The CDR3 is 15 amino acids. CDR1 and CDR2 (germline): MNHNY, SVGAGI (reference sequence). The ends were cut back, 5 bases at V and 1 base at J, with 14 bases in the middle. The CDR3 is CASSRRTDLNYGYTF. The CDR3 coding sequence is TGTGCCAGCAGTCGCAGGACAGACCTTAACTATGGCTACACCTTC.

In its sample, this clonotype was seen many times. V usage is TRBV2 and J usage is TRBJ1-6; 7 nucleotides align to TRBD1. The V gene's germline CDR1 is SNHLY and CDR2 FYNNEI. The CDR3 has 13 amino acids. Trimming took 9 bases from V and 8 from J; bases not matched to a gene: 7. The CDR3 region has the DNA TGTGCCAGGGCCCAGGGGGTCGATTCACCCCTCCACTTT. The encoded protein is CARAQGVDSPLHF.

This clonotype was picked up a small number of times. The V gene is TRBV5-1, the J gene TRBJ1-5; maybe TRBD1 (6 bases). V was shortened by 3 bases and J by 5 bases, with 12 bases between the two germline ends. This CDR3 is 14 amino acids long. The germline CDR1 and CDR2 sequences are SGHRS and YFSETQ. The DNA for the CDR3 is TGCGCCAGCAGCTGGGACAATGCGGATCAGCCCCAGCATTTT. Protein: CASSWDNADQPQHF.

This chain connects TRBV20-1 to TRBJ2-5, with 8 bases matching TRBD2. Trimming took 0 bases from V and 1 from J; bases not matched to a gene: 7. CDR1 is DFQATT and CDR2 is SNEGSKA in the germline V gene (reference sequence). This CDR3 is built from 16 residues. The CDR3 nucleotides are TGCAGTGCTAGAGATATGGAGCGGGGGTTCCAAGAGACCCAGTACTTC. It codes for CSARDMERGFQETQYF.

At least ten counts were recorded for this clonotype. V gene TRBV5-6 combines with J gene TRBJ1-1; TRBD1 matches at 9 bases. V shed 4 bases and J 2 bases; nucleotides not matched to a gene: 6. The CDR3 covers 15 residues. Germline CDR1 SGHDT, CDR2 YYEEEE. Here the CDR3 reads CASSLRTGVNTEAFF. The CDR3, as DNA: TGTGCCAGCAGCCTCAGGACAGGGGTAAACACTGAAGCTTTCTTT.

This clonotype was observed many times. The genes are TRBV18 and TRBJ1-1, with D unresolved. The CDR3 covers 14 residues. The V gene lost 6 bases and the J gene lost 4 bases, with 15 bases spanning the gap. Germline V lookup: CDR1 KGHSH, CDR2 LQKENI. Written as DNA, the CDR3 is TGTGCCAGCTCGGTTACAGTAGAAGGCACTGAAGCTTTCTTT. Amino acid sequence: CASSVTVEGTEAFF. Full variable domain (rest looked up from reference TRBV18 and TRBJ1-1): NAGVMQNPRHLVRRRGQEARLRCSPMKGHSHVYWYRQLPEEGLKFMVYLQKENIIDESGMPKERFSAEFPKEGPSILRIQQVVRGDSAAYFCASSVTVEGTEAFFGQGTRLTVV.

V gene TRBV6-1 combines with J gene TRBJ2-3, with a possible D match to TRBD1 (5 bases). The germline V gene encodes CDR1 MNHNS and CDR2 SASEGT. The CDR3 runs to 16 residues. V lost 5 bases and J lost 0, with 15 bases in between. CDR3 sequence (DNA): TGTGCCAGCAGTCCCCGACAGAGAACTAGCACAGATACGCAGTATTTT. Translated: CASSPRQRTSTDTQYF.

The CDR3 is CASTEGVATTGELFF. The CDR3 bases are TGTGCCAGCACCGAGGGGGTAGCAACCACCGGGGAGCTGTTTTTT. The chain joins TRBV6-5 to TRBJ2-2; a weak D match, TRBD1 (6 bases). V lost 7 bases and J lost 4, with 16 bases in between. The CDR3 spans 15 residues. Germline CDR1 and CDR2: MNHEY and SVGAGI.

This clonotype has a count of ten or more. V usage is TRBV10-3 and J usage is TRBJ2-2, with 8 bases fitting TRBD2. Looked up from germline, CDR1 is ENHRY and CDR2 is SYGVKD. The CDR3 sequence is 21 residues long. J was trimmed by 0 bases and V by 4 bases; bases with no gene match: 19. The chain's CDR3 is CAISGPLGSGGHISNTGELFF. In DNA, the CDR3 is TGTGCCATCAGTGGCCCATTGGGGAGCGGGGGTCACATTTCGAACACCGGGGAGCTGTTTTTT.